The source of this T cell receptor (beta chain) is a study of blood T cell repertoires in COVID-19. The study drew participants aged about 18 to 89 years from about two dozen US areas. Participant-reported clinical history was the basis for cohort assignment. Recovered status in Cohort 3 required two negative PCRs, clearance, or symptom resolution. Germline CDR1 is LNHDA and CDR2 is SQIVND (reference sequence). This CDR3 comprises 14 residues. The germline V and J ends were trimmed by 5 bases and 5 bases, with 14 bases remaining between them. In the original analysis: Reference gene primer amplification yielded estimated nucleated cell counts. The repertoire was sequenced with immunoSEQ multiplex PCR; TCRdb's copy has only in-frame clones and lacks some. That table gives V, J and clone size, and the DNA gave D and trimming. The sample records 300,000 to 350,000 clones, over 80% being singletons.

V usage is TRBV19 and J usage is TRBJ2-3; perhaps TRBD2 as D (5 bases). This sequence originates from a man younger than 45 who had recovered from COVID-19. The sample consisted of PBMCs or T cells enriched from blood (not recorded which). The CDR3, as DNA: TGTGCCAGTAGTCCATACACCGAGGGAGATACGCAGTATTTT. It codes for CASSPYTEGDTQYF.